These 10 T cell receptor beta chains share one sample of origin, sequenced in a study of T cells in Graves' hyperthyroidism and ophthalmopathy. TCR beta CDR3 region amplification was performed from RNA transcripts. An initial round of RT-PCR targeting the TCR CDR3 relied on the HTBI primer set. TCRdb ran MiXCR on the multiplex PCR reads and lists one entry per CDR3 protein. The table shows about 740,000 distinct CDR3 sequences, with 14% occurring only once. Material: blood. The receptors originated from a woman aged 18-29 years with Graves' hyperthyroidism.

V is TRBV11-2 and J is TRBJ1-2; D ambiguous. CDR3 size: 16 residues. The ends were cut back, 1 base at V and 7 bases at J, with 19 bases in the middle. Germline CDR1 and CDR2: SGHAT and FQNNGV. The CDR3 bases are TGTGCCAGCAGCTTAGCGGGTAAAGGGCCGTCGGGTGGCTACACCTTC. It translates to CASSLAGKGPSGGYTF.

This clonotype was seen at least ten times. V and J are TRBV20-1 and TRBJ2-7; D call uncertain. Germline assignment: CDR1 DFQATT and CDR2 SNEGSKA (reference sequence). CDR3 length: 11 amino acids. V lost 6 bases and J lost 7, with 13 bases in between. The CDR3 sequence: CSAGSYMEQYF. CDR3 nucleotide sequence: TGCAGTGCAGGCAGCTACATGGAGCAGTACTTC.

V and J are TRBV5-1 and TRBJ1-2; D is ambiguous. The CDR3 runs to 14 residues. In germline, CDR1 is SGHRS, CDR2 YFSETQ. Trimming cost V 2 bases and J 1 base, with 9 bases left between them. Written as DNA, the CDR3 is TGCGCCAGCAGCTTAGATGGGGATAACTATGGCTACACCTTC. Its protein is CASSLDGDNYGYTF.

This clonotype was counted ten times or more. The chain is built from TRBV30 and TRBJ2-1, with D hard to call. Germline loops: CDR1 GTSNPN, CDR2 SVGIG (reference sequence). The CDR3 length is 11 residues. Trimming stripped 2 bases from V and 10 bases from J, with 9 bases between. This CDR3 is CAWSWEAEQFF. CDR3 coding DNA: TGTGCCTGGAGTTGGGAAGCCGAGCAGTTCTTC.

DNA for the CDR3: TGTGCCAGCAGTTTATTCGGACAGGGTTTTCGGCAGCCCCAGCATTTT. Translation: CASSLFGQGFRQPQHF. The chain has TRBV12-3 or TRBV12-4 and TRBJ1-5; 8 bases fit TRBD1. This CDR3 has 16 amino acids. V was pared by 2 bases and J by 7 bases, with 10 bases of the junction left unmatched.

This clonotype was counted between two and nine times. The V gene is TRBV13, the J gene TRBJ2-7; 10 bases map to TRBD2. The CDR3 runs to 15 residues. CDR1 and CDR2 from the germline V gene are PRHDT and FYEKMQ (reference sequence). J was trimmed by 5 bases and V by 3 bases; bases with no gene match: 7. DNA for the CDR3: TGTGCCAGCAGCTTCCGGACTAGCGGAGGGGACGAGCAGTACTTC. Protein sequence: CASSFRTSGGDEQYF.

This clonotype was counted many times. The chain links TRBV20-1 to TRBJ2-5; no clear D. V lost 1 base and J 5 bases, leaving 11 bases between the germline ends. Germline CDR1 is DFQATT and CDR2 is SNEGSKA (reference sequence). The CDR3 is 13 amino acids. The CDR3 bases are TGCAGTGCTAGAGGAGGTCTAGTTGAGACCCAGTACTTC. Translation: CSARGGLVETQYF.

This clonotype was counted many times. V usage is TRBV2 and J usage is TRBJ2-7; TRBD2 matches 8 bases. The CDR3 runs 15 residues. Unmatched junction bases numbered 9, after V lost 5 bases and J lost 3 bases. Germline CDR1 SNHLY, CDR2 FYNNEI. CDR3 sequence: CASSPGTRVNYEQYF. Here the CDR3 DNA reads TGTGCCAGCAGTCCTGGGACTAGAGTTAACTACGAGCAGTACTTC.

This clonotype was detected a few times. The chain's CDR3 is CASSSWDRGWAAFF. As DNA, the CDR3 is TGTGCCAGCAGCTCATGGGACAGGGGATGGGCAGCTTTCTTT. The V and J genes are TRBV7-2 and TRBJ1-1, with TRBD1 identical over 10 bases. The junction had 9 bases not matched to a gene; V was cut back by 4 bases and J by 10 bases. Germline CDR1 reads SGHTA; CDR2 reads FQGNSA. The CDR3 runs to 14 residues. The full variable domain, rest sourced from reference TRBV7-2 and TRBJ1-1, is GAGVSQSPSNKVTEKGKDVELRCDPISGHTALYWYRQSLGQGLEFLIYFQGNSAPDKSGLPSDRFSAERTGGSVSTLTIQRTQQEDSAVYLCASSSWDRGWAAFFGQGTRLTVV.

The V call is TRBV19, the J call TRBJ1-2, with TRBD1 matching 11 bases. J lost 4 bases, V lost 7 bases, and 11 bases had no gene match. The germline CDR1 and CDR2 sequences are LNHDA and SQIVND (reference sequence). The CDR3 is made up of 16 amino acids. The chain's CDR3 is CASKVMDRGPSYGYTF. CDR3 sequence (DNA): TGTGCCAGTAAAGTTATGGACAGGGGGCCGTCCTATGGCTACACCTTC.